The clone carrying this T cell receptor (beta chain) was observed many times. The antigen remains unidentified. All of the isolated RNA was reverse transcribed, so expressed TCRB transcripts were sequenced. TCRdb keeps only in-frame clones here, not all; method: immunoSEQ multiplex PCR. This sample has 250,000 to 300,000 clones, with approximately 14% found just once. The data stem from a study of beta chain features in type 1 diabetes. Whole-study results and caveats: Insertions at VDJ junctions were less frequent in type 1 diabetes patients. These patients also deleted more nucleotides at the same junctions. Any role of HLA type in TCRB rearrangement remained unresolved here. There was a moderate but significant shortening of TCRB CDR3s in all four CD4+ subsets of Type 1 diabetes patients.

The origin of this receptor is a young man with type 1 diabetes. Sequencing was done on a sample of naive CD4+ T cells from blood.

DNA for the CDR3: TGTGCCAGCCGAGGCGCGGAGTACAATGAGCAGTTCTTC. The encoded protein is CASRGAEYNEQFF. The chain links TRBV2 to TRBJ2-1; D ambiguous. Germline values: CDR1 SNHLY, CDR2 FYNNEI. The V gene lost 8 bases and the J gene lost 4 bases, with 12 bases spanning the gap. There are 13 residues in the CDR3.